This T cell receptor (beta chain) came from a study of blood T cell repertoires in COVID-19. Turning to the study itself: COVID-19 samples collected from the United States, Italy and Spain covered acute and convalescent phases.

Followed longitudinally, the Seattle patients had been enrolled during active infection. The V gene's germline CDR1 is SGHRS and CDR2 YFSETQ. The CDR3 runs to 15 residues. Trimming removed 2 bases from V and 0 bases from J, with 8 bases in between. Authors' methods: Counts of nucleated cells, estimated from reference gene primer amplification, were obtained. Sequencing was performed with immunoSEQ multiplex PCR; in TCRdb, only in-frame clones are kept and a portion is missing. Clone size and V and J calls were adopted from that table, with D and trimming inferred from the DNA. Of about 100,000 clones in the sample, about 90% were seen once.

The TCR sequence derives from a human donor with COVID-19, enrolled during active disease. The donor label of this sample is uncertain. Specimen: peripheral blood. The chain couples TRBV5-1 to TRBJ1-4; D is undetermined. The CDR3 nucleotides read TGCGCCAGCAGCTTCTCACTTGCAACTAATGAAAAACTGTTTTTT. This translates into CASSFSLATNEKLFF.